The next 29 T cell receptor beta chains were all read from a single sample in a study of cytomegalovirus exposure and HLA in healthy donors. PCR used 60 Vbeta primers and 13 Jbeta primers. Repertoires were generated with immunoSEQ multiplex PCR, while TCRdb's copy carries only in-frame clones and drops some. The sample has approximately 170,000 clones; approximately 80% are singletons. Sequenced input: PBMCs. All receptors come from a male donor in good health and CMV-seronegative.

This chain joins TRBV29-1 and TRBJ2-7; 11 bases map to TRBD2. The CDR3 spans 14 residues. The trim removed 6 bases at V and 3 bases at J, leaving 7 bases unmatched. Germline assignment: CDR1 SQVTM and CDR2 ANQGSEA. The CDR3 loop reads CSVYLTSGNYEQYF. CDR3 sequence (DNA): TGCAGCGTCTACCTGACTAGCGGGAACTACGAGCAGTACTTC.

The rearrangement links TRBV19 to TRBJ1-2; D is unresolved. V dropped 2 bases and J dropped 1 base, with 8 bases sitting between them. This CDR3 is 14 amino acids long. CDR1 LNHDA and CDR2 SQIVND come from the germline V gene (reference sequence). CDR3 loop: CASSINGDNYGYTF. As DNA, the CDR3 is TGTGCCAGTAGTATAAACGGGGATAACTATGGCTACACCTTC. The full variable domain, in which reference TRBV19 and TRBJ1-2 provide the parts outside the CDR3, is DGGITQSPKYLFRKEGQNVTLSCEQNLNHDAMYWYRQDPGQGLRLIYYSQIVNDFQKGDIAEGYSVSREKKESFPLTVTSAQKNPTAFYLCASSINGDNYGYTFGSGTRLTVV.

The J gene is TRBJ2-3, the V gene TRBV30; 11 nucleotides agree with TRBD2. V was pared by 2 bases and J by 2 bases, with 3 bases of the junction left unmatched. Germline values: CDR1 GTSNPN, CDR2 SVGIG (reference sequence). The CDR3 is made up of 15 amino acids. CDR3 sequence (DNA): TGTGCCTGGAGTACTAGCGGGGGCCTCACAGATACGCAGTATTTT. Translated: CAWSTSGGLTDTQYF.

The chain links TRBV30 to TRBJ2-7; perhaps TRBD1 as D (5 bases). V gave up 3 bases and J gave up 2 bases, with 20 bases separating them. The CDR3 is 16 amino acids. The germline V gene has CDR1 GTSNPN and CDR2 SVGIG (reference sequence). The CDR3, as DNA: TGTGCCTGGAGACGCCCCGGGCAGGGCCGCACCTACGAGCAGTACTTC. Amino acid sequence: CAWRRPGQGRTYEQYF.

This chain connects TRBV6-1 to TRBJ1-2, with 9 bases that match TRBD1. Germline V gives CDR1 MNHNS, CDR2 SASEGT. V lost 10 bases, J lost 3 bases, and 12 bases stayed unmatched. The CDR3 runs 15 residues. This CDR3 is CAIYLDRGFDYGYTF. The CDR3, as DNA: TGTGCCATCTACTTGGACAGGGGTTTTGACTATGGCTACACCTTC.

This clone was counted only a few times. The rearrangement uses TRBV7-3 and TRBJ2-7; perhaps TRBD2 as D (5 bases). Per the germline V gene, CDR1 is SGHTA and CDR2 is FQGTGA. The length of the CDR3 is 13 residues. The V and J ends lost 0 bases and 7 bases respectively, with 10 bases between them. The CDR3 nucleotides read TGTGCCAGCAGCTTAACGGCGGGTGGGGAGCAGTACTTC. It is translated as CASSLTAGGEQYF. Full variable domain (missing parts from reference TRBV7-3 and TRBJ2-7): GAGVSQTPSNKVTEKGKYVELRCDPISGHTALYWYRQSLGQGPEFLIYFQGTGAADDSGLPNDRFFAVRPEGSVSTLKIQRTERGDSAVYLCASSLTAGGEQYFGPGTRLTVT.

The rearrangement uses TRBV7-8 and TRBJ2-7; D remains ambiguous. V was clipped by 5 bases and J by 2 bases, with 13 bases between them. Germline V gives CDR1 SGHVS, CDR2 FQNEAQ. The CDR3 is made up of 14 amino acids. The DNA for the CDR3 is TGTGCCAGCAGCGAAGGCCGCCTAGCCTACGAGCAGTACTTC. This encodes CASSEGRLAYEQYF.

This chain connects TRBV4-3 to TRBJ1-4, with D unresolved. V dropped 1 base and J dropped 6 bases, with 12 bases sitting between them. Germline values: CDR1 LGHNA, CDR2 YSLEER. The CDR3 is made up of 15 amino acids. The CDR3 region is CASSQVIGRDEKLFF. DNA of the CDR3: TGCGCCAGCAGCCAAGTTATAGGGCGGGATGAAAAACTGTTTTTT.

This rearrangement joins TRBV4-3 to TRBJ2-1, with 13 bases fitting TRBD2. V lost 1 base and J lost 7; bases outside the gene matches: 4. This CDR3 region has 16 residues. Looked up from germline, CDR1 is LGHNA and CDR2 is YSLEER. CDR3 region: CASSQGGLAGRNEQFF. The CDR3 coding sequence is TGCGCCAGCAGCCAAGGGGGACTAGCGGGAAGAAATGAGCAGTTCTTC.

This rearrangement joins TRBV19 to TRBJ2-2; 7 positions match TRBD2. The CDR3 loop spans 13 amino acids. Unmatched junction bases numbered 5, after V lost 7 bases and J lost 6 bases. The germline V gene has CDR1 LNHDA and CDR2 SQIVND (reference sequence). The CDR3, as DNA: TGTGCCAGTACGGGAGGAAGGGCCGGGGAGCTGTTTTTT. It is translated as CASTGGRAGELFF.

The chain joins TRBV2 to TRBJ1-6; 9 bases are shared with TRBD1. The germline CDR1 and CDR2 sequences are SNHLY and FYNNEI. The CDR3 extends over 14 amino acids. The ends lost 6 bases at V and 5 bases at J; junction bases unmatched: 2. CDR3 sequence reads: CASRGTGNNSPLHF. The CDR3 DNA follows: TGTGCCAGCAGGGGGACAGGGAATAATTCACCCCTCCACTTT.

The chain joins TRBV5-1 to TRBJ2-1, with a tentative D call TRBD2 (6 bases). The CDR3 is 16 amino acids. V lost 0 bases and J lost 6, with 16 bases in between. Germline-derived CDR1 and CDR2 are SGHRS and YFSETQ. The DNA of the CDR3 is TGCGCCAGCAGCTTGGGGTACGGGGGTGTGACCAATGAGCAGTTCTTC. It translates to CASSLGYGGVTNEQFF. The whole variable domain, filled in from reference TRBV5-1 and TRBJ2-1, reads KAGVTQTPRYLIKTRGQQVTLSCSPISGHRSVSWYQQTPGQGLQFLFEYFSETQRNKGNFPGRFSGRQFSNSRSEMNVSTLELGDSALYLCASSLGYGGVTNEQFFGPGTRLTVL.

V and J are TRBV7-9 and TRBJ2-7, with D uncertain. This CDR3 is 13 amino acids long. Germline V CDR1 and CDR2: SEHNR, FQNEAQ (reference sequence). Trimming took 0 bases from V and 0 from J, leaving 3 bases between them. CDR3 DNA: TGTGCCAGCAGCTTAGCTAGCTCCTACGAGCAGTACTTC. Residues: CASSLASSYEQYF.

The chain joins TRBV6-1 to TRBJ1-4; 9 nucleotides agree with TRBD1. With 4 bases clipped from V and 1 base from J, the junction kept 7 bases outside the gene matches. The CDR3 is 17 residues long. The germline gives CDR1 MNHNS, CDR2 SASEGT. The CDR3: CASSATGGLVTNEKLFF. In DNA, the CDR3 is TGTGCCAGCAGTGCGACAGGGGGTCTGGTAACTAATGAAAAACTGTTTTTT.

The chain links TRBV4-2 to TRBJ2-5, with TRBD2 as a possible D gene (6 bases). V was trimmed by 0 bases and J by 1 base, leaving 15 bases between them. Germline V gives CDR1 LGHNA, CDR2 YNFKEQ. The CDR3 is 17 residues long. The DNA for the CDR3 is TGTGCCAGCAGCCAAGAATCGGGACTGATTGGCCAAGAGACCCAGTACTTC. Protein sequence: CASSQESGLIGQETQYF.

The V gene is TRBV5-1, the J gene TRBJ2-7; TRBD2 might be the D (5 bases). CDR1 and CDR2 (germline): SGHRS, YFSETQ. Trimming removed 3 bases from V and 2 bases from J, with 12 bases in between. The CDR3 has 14 residues. CDR3 protein: CASSSVDGTYEQYF. The DNA of the CDR3 is TGCGCCAGCAGCTCCGTAGACGGGACCTACGAGCAGTACTTC.

The gene calls are TRBV28 and TRBJ2-7; 9 bases fit TRBD2. The junction had 5 bases not matched to a gene; V was cut back by 7 bases and J by 1 base. Germline-derived CDR1 and CDR2 are MDHEN and SYDVKM. The CDR3 has 14 amino acids. In DNA, the CDR3 is TGTGCCAGCAACCTAGCGGGGCCATCCTACGAGCAGTACTTC. It is translated as CASNLAGPSYEQYF.

The rearrangement joins TRBV7-3 to TRBJ2-2; 12 bases match TRBD2. Germline V CDR1 and CDR2: SGHTA, FQGTGA. J lost 4 bases, V lost 0 bases, and 3 bases had no gene match. CDR3 length: 17 amino acids. The CDR3 sequence: CASSLTGLAGITGELFF. CDR3 DNA: TGTGCCAGCAGCTTAACCGGACTAGCGGGGATCACCGGGGAGCTGTTTTTT.

The chain joins TRBV29-1 to TRBJ1-1, with 8 bases fitting TRBD1. V lost 4 bases to trimming and J lost 5 bases; unmatched junction nucleotides: 6. The CDR3 covers 13 residues. Germline V gives CDR1 SQVTM, CDR2 ANQGSEA. The CDR3 here is CSVGAGGWTEAFF. For the CDR3, the DNA is TGCAGCGTTGGCGCAGGGGGCTGGACTGAAGCTTTCTTT.

This clone was picked up a small number of times. The chain couples TRBV28 to TRBJ1-5; D uncertain. V was clipped by 6 bases and J by 0 bases, with 9 bases between them. The CDR3 loop spans 14 amino acids. Germline assignment: CDR1 MDHEN and CDR2 SYDVKM. The CDR3 DNA reads as TGTGCCAGCAGGACACCATATAGCAATCAGCCCCAGCATTTT. Amino acids: CASRTPYSNQPQHF.

This chain links TRBV7-9 with TRBJ1-1; TRBD1 is a possible D gene (6 bases). This CDR3 region has 14 residues. Germline V gene sequence: CDR1 SEHNR, CDR2 FQNEAQ (reference sequence). V gave up 8 bases and J gave up 0 bases, with 13 bases separating them. CDR3 coding DNA: TGTGCCAGCGGACCGGGACACATGAACACTGAAGCTTTCTTT. Encoded protein: CASGPGHMNTEAFF. Full variable domain (rest looked up from reference TRBV7-9 and TRBJ1-1): DTGVSQNPRHKITKRGQNVTFRCDPISEHNRLYWYRQTLGQGPEFLTYFQNEAQLEKSRLLSDRFSAERPKGSFSTLEIQRTEQGDSAMYLCASGPGHMNTEAFFGQGTRLTVV.

In its sample, this clone was seen once. The chain employs TRBV20-1 and TRBJ1-2; 7 bases align to TRBD1. V lost 2 bases and J lost 8; bases outside the gene matches: 2. The CDR3 contains 11 residues. Germline V lookup: CDR1 DFQATT, CDR2 SNEGSKA (reference sequence). The CDR3: CSARTGEGYTF. CDR3 nucleotide sequence: TGCAGTGCTAGAACAGGGGAGGGCTACACCTTC.

This rearrangement joins TRBV10-3 to TRBJ2-7, with D possibly matching TRBD2 (6 bases). The CDR3 is made up of 13 amino acids. Per the germline V gene, CDR1 is ENHRY and CDR2 is SYGVKD. Trimming left V 0 bases short and J 3 bases short, with 6 bases between. The CDR3 coding sequence is TGTGCCATCAGTGAGTCGACTAGCTACGAGCAGTACTTC. This gives the protein CAISESTSYEQYF.

Details on this clone: The same CDR3 arises from other DNA sequences in this sample as well. The rearrangement links TRBV5-1 to TRBJ2-3; possibly TRBD1 for D (6 bases). This CDR3 is 15 amino acids long. V was cut by 4 bases and J by 3 bases, with 15 bases left in between. Germline V gene data show CDR1 as SGHRS and CDR2 as YFSETQ. The CDR3 DNA reads TGCGCCAGCAGCCCCGGACAGATCGGGACAGATACGCAGTATTTT. This encodes CASSPGQIGTDTQYF.

The rearrangement uses TRBV7-8 and TRBJ2-7, with 12 bases matching TRBD1. Germline lookup yields CDR1 SGHVS and CDR2 FQNEAQ. This CDR3 comprises 15 residues. V lost 2 bases to trimming and J lost 6 bases; unmatched junction nucleotides: 5. CDR3 region: CASSLPGTGGREQYF. Written as DNA, the CDR3 is TGTGCCAGCAGCTTACCCGGGACAGGGGGCCGCGAGCAGTACTTC.

This sequence joins TRBV6-5 and TRBJ2-2, with D possibly matching TRBD1 (6 bases). The CDR3 extends over 14 amino acids. The V end lost 5 bases, the J end lost 5 bases, and 12 bases lay between the germline ends. Germline V CDR1 and CDR2: MNHEY, SVGAGI. CDR3 coding DNA: TGTGCCAGCAGTCGGCAGGGGAAGACCGGGGAGCTGTTTTTT. This gives the protein CASSRQGKTGELFF.

The genes are TRBV9 and TRBJ1-2; no clear D. Germline V gene lookup returns CDR1 SGDLS and CDR2 YYNGEE. Between the trimmed V and J ends, which lost 0 bases and 1 base, there was a span of 7 bases. There are 14 residues in the CDR3. The CDR3, as DNA: TGTGCCAGCAGCGTAGGACGGAGTAACTATGGCTACACCTTC. Encoded protein: CASSVGRSNYGYTF.

V gene TRBV19 combines with J gene TRBJ1-4, with 12 bases lining up with TRBD1. The trim removed 9 bases at V and 7 bases at J, leaving 6 bases unmatched. Per the germline V gene, CDR1 is LNHDA and CDR2 is SQIVND (reference sequence). The CDR3 consists of 14 residues. Here the CDR3 reads CASRRDRGREKLFF. The DNA of the CDR3 is TGTGCCAGCCGAAGGGACAGGGGGCGTGAAAAACTGTTTTTT.

The genes are TRBV28 and TRBJ1-4; 9 bases are shared with TRBD1. This CDR3 has 14 amino acids. Germline trimming cut 7 bases from V and 6 bases from J; bases unmatched to any gene: 6. The germline CDR1 and CDR2 sequences are MDHEN and SYDVKM. The CDR3 DNA reads TGTGCCAGCAACCCGGGACAGGGTCATGAAAAACTGTTTTTT. It yields the protein CASNPGQGHEKLFF.